Listed below are T cell receptor beta chains from one sample, sequenced in a study of siplizumab effects on memory and regulatory T cells. Assay used: immunoSEQ multiplex PCR; TCRdb lists only in-frame clones, some missing. The sample includes some 97,000 clones, more than 85% of them seen just once. Sequenced: CD4+ T cells sorted from blood. Receptor source: a human donor in good health. Some clones in this sample may be carry-over from other donors' samples. The CDR3 runs from the conserved cysteine through the conserved F or W. Each record gives: V gene, clone size, D gene, J gene, CDR3 protein, CDR3 DNA. A D gene is named only where the DNA matches it firmly. Where a row states a size, it is once, few, many or the class of an expanded clone; other rows omit it.

TRBV5-1	.	.	TRBJ2-1	CASSLASPNNEQFF	TGCGCCAGCAGCTTAGCTAGCCCCAACAATGAGCAGTTCTTC
TRBV28	.	TRBD1	TRBJ2-7	CASRTGQGRYEQYF	TGTGCCAGCAGAACTGGACAGGGTCGGTACGAGCAGTACTTC
TRBV10-3	.	.	TRBJ2-5	CAISEGSGQYQETQYF	TGTGCCATCAGTGAGGGTAGCGGACAGTACCAAGAGACCCAGTACTTC
TRBV29-1	.	.	TRBJ1-1	CSVESGRPFF	TGCAGCGTTGAATCAGGGCGGCCTTTCTTT
TRBV7-6	.	.	TRBJ1-1	CASSLGVRGLSDTEAFF	TGTGCCAGCAGCTTAGGAGTCCGGGGGCTATCGGACACTGAAGCTTTCTTT
TRBV19	.	TRBD2	TRBJ2-1	CASSPSPRLAGGNEQFF	TGTGCCAGTAGTCCTTCCCCCCGGCTAGCGGGAGGTAATGAGCAGTTCTTC
TRBV27	.	TRBD1	TRBJ1-2	CASSLRTGRNYGYTF	TGTGCCAGCAGTTTGCGGACAGGGCGAAACTATGGCTACACCTTC
TRBV7-8	.	.	TRBJ2-7	CASSLVRGPYEQYF	TGTGCCAGCAGCTTAGTCAGGGGCCCCTACGAGCAGTACTTC
TRBV5-1	.	TRBD1	TRBJ2-1	CASSLQGLSSYNEQFF	TGCGCCAGCAGCTTACAGGGGCTGAGCTCCTACAATGAGCAGTTCTTC
TRBV6-1	.	TRBD2	TRBJ2-1	CASSESRAGGLSSYNEQFF	TGTGCCAGCAGTGAAAGTAGGGCGGGGGGTCTAAGCTCCTACAATGAGCAGTTCTTC
TRBV9	once	TRBD1	TRBJ1-1	CASSRQGADSEAFF	TGTGCCAGCAGCCGACAGGGGGCGGACTCTGAAGCTTTCTTT
TRBV27	.	.	TRBJ1-1	CASSLSHLNTEAFF	TGTGCCAGCAGTTTATCGCACCTGAACACTGAAGCTTTCTTT
TRBV10-2	few	.	TRBJ1-1	CASSESSANTEAFF	TGCGCCAGCAGTGAGTCGAGCGCGAACACTGAAGCTTTCTTT
TRBV18	few	.	TRBJ1-2	CASSPPTVGYGYTF	TGTGCCAGCTCACCACCTACAGTAGGCTATGGCTACACCTTC
TRBV9	.	.	TRBJ2-1	CASSVTDYNEQFF	TGTGCCAGCAGCGTTACAGACTACAATGAGCAGTTCTTC
TRBV9	.	.	TRBJ2-5	CASSVGQLGETQYF	TGTGCCAGCAGCGTAGGACAACTAGGGGAGACCCAGTACTTC
TRBV5-1	once	.	TRBJ2-7	CASSLGQGQGSYEQYF	TGCGCCAGCAGCTTGGGCCAGGGGCAGGGGTCCTACGAGCAGTACTTC
TRBV28	.	.	TRBJ1-1	CASSPGRGKAFF	TGTGCCAGCAGTCCGGGTCGGGGTAAAGCTTTCTTT
TRBV18	.	TRBD2	TRBJ2-7	CASSPAGGLSFGGEQYF	TGTGCCAGCTCCCCGGCGGGAGGCTTATCTTTTGGGGGCGAGCAGTACTTC
TRBV6-1	.	.	TRBJ1-5	CASSGHSNQPQHF	TGTGCCAGCAGTGGTCATAGCAATCAGCCCCAGCATTTT
TRBV30	.	.	TRBJ2-1	CAWTVNNEQFF	TGTGCCTGGACGGTTAACAATGAGCAGTTCTTC
TRBV6-5	.	TRBD1	TRBJ1-1	CASSSRTGGWAFF	TGTGCCAGCAGTTCAAGGACAGGCGGATGGGCTTTCTTT
TRBV7-7	once	.	TRBJ2-1	CASSRNSWRVSYNEQFF	TGTGCTAGCAGCCGCAACTCCTGGCGGGTCTCCTACAATGAGCAGTTCTTC
TRBV5-6	.	.	TRBJ2-7	CASSPGRRTGSYEQYF	TGTGCCAGCAGCCCTGGCCGTCGAACAGGATCCTACGAGCAGTACTTC
TRBV18	few	TRBD2	TRBJ2-3	CASSPLGLAADTQYF	TGTGCCAGCTCACCTCTAGGACTAGCGGCAGATACGCAGTATTTT
TRBV28	.	TRBD1	TRBJ2-5	CASSFPGTGSMETQYF	TGTGCCAGCAGTTTCCCCGGGACAGGGTCGATGGAGACCCAGTACTTC
TRBV11-2	.	.	TRBJ2-1	CASSPYNEQFF	TGTGCCAGCAGCCCATACAATGAGCAGTTCTTC
TRBV5-6	.	.	TRBJ2-3	CASSRKQTRGDTQYF	TGTGCCAGCAGCCGAAAACAAACTAGAGGTGATACGCAGTATTTT
TRBV19	.	TRBD1	TRBJ1-2	CASSIQETGAHYGYTF	TGTGCCAGTAGTATACAAGAGACAGGGGCCCACTATGGCTACACCTTC
TRBV4-1	.	.	TRBJ1-2	CASSQGATADNYGYTF	TGCGCCAGCAGCCAAGGGGCGACGGCAGATAACTATGGCTACACCTTC
TRBV18	.	.	TRBJ2-7	CASSPAGDGISAQYF	TGTGCCAGCTCACCAGCAGGGGACGGAATATCGGCGCAGTACTTC
TRBV27	.	.	TRBJ2-7	CATHGRGTYEQYF	TGTGCCACCCACGGGCGCGGGACATACGAGCAGTACTTC
TRBV6-5	.	TRBD1	TRBJ1-2	CASRGTGGDYGYTF	TGTGCCAGCAGGGGGACAGGGGGGGACTATGGCTACACCTTC
TRBV5-1	.	.	TRBJ1-1	CASYDGGSNTEAFF	TGCGCCAGCTATGACGGGGGATCGAACACTGAAGCTTTCTTT
TRBV15	.	TRBD2	TRBJ2-3	CATSRNLGLAGGADTQYF	TGTGCCACCAGCAGAAACCTCGGACTAGCGGGAGGGGCAGATACGCAGTATTTT
TRBV5-1	.	TRBD2	TRBJ2-3	CASSPMGGGPADTQYF	TGCGCCAGCAGCCCGATGGGGGGAGGGCCAGCAGATACGCAGTATTTT
TRBV29-1	.	TRBD1	TRBJ1-4	CSVGGQGENEKLFF	TGCAGCGTTGGGGGACAGGGTGAGAATGAAAAACTGTTTTTT
TRBV7-6	.	.	TRBJ2-2	CASSLGTIKTGELFF	TGTGCCAGCAGCTTAGGGACTATTAAGACCGGGGAGCTGTTTTTT
TRBV7-3	.	TRBD1	TRBJ2-3	CASSLNRGSTDTQYF	TGTGCCAGCAGCTTAAACAGGGGAAGCACAGATACGCAGTATTTT
TRBV2	.	TRBD1	TRBJ1-1	CASRLTGGPAFF	TGTGCCAGCAGGCTCACAGGGGGCCCAGCTTTCTTT
TRBV9	.	TRBD2	TRBJ2-5	CASSVGGLAGERGQETQYF	TGTGCCAGCAGCGTAGGGGGACTAGCGGGAGAGAGGGGTCAAGAGACCCAGTACTTC
TRBV28	.	TRBD2	TRBJ2-7	CASSLLADSSYEQYF	TGTGCCAGCAGTCTGCTAGCGGATAGCTCCTACGAGCAGTACTTC
TRBV5-1	.	TRBD2	TRBJ2-7	CASSLEASGRFAYEQYF	TGCGCCAGCAGCTTGGAGGCTAGCGGGAGATTTGCCTACGAGCAGTACTTC
TRBV28	.	TRBD1	TRBJ2-5	CASSLDWSGDRVQETQYF	TGTGCCAGCAGTTTAGATTGGTCGGGGGACAGGGTTCAAGAGACCCAGTACTTC
TRBV18	.	.	TRBJ2-2	CASSPMAGSGIGELFF	TGTGCCAGCTCACCGATGGCAGGGAGTGGGATCGGGGAGCTGTTTTTT
TRBV19	.	.	TRBJ1-1	CASSIRGMNTEAFF	TGTGCCAGTAGTATAAGGGGGATGAACACTGAAGCTTTCTTT
TRBV19	.	TRBD1	TRBJ1-2	CASSILGDRIGYGYTF	TGTGCCAGTAGTATCCTTGGGGACAGGATCGGCTATGGCTACACCTTC
TRBV6-5	.	TRBD1	TRBJ1-2	CASSSPTGGFYGYTF	TGTGCCAGCAGTTCACCAACAGGGGGCTTCTATGGCTACACCTTC
TRBV7-2	few	.	TRBJ2-2	CASSLVTGSSGELFF	TGTGCCAGCAGCTTAGTCACCGGGAGCTCCGGGGAGCTGTTTTTT
TRBV5-1	.	.	TRBJ2-4	CASSLNAQGILAKNIQYF	TGCGCCAGCAGCTTGAATGCACAGGGAATTTTAGCCAAAAACATTCAGTACTTC
TRBV4-2	.	.	TRBJ2-3	CASSRQATSTDTQYF	TGTGCCAGCAGCCGACAGGCTACTAGCACAGATACGCAGTATTTT
TRBV6-1	.	.	TRBJ2-1	CAGSEYSGPRYNEQFF	TGTGCCGGCAGTGAATACTCAGGGCCCCGCTACAATGAGCAGTTCTTC
TRBV11-1	.	.	TRBJ1-2	CASSLVGPLRNGYTF	TGTGCCAGCAGCTTAGTGGGACCCCTACGGAATGGCTACACCTTC
TRBV10-1	.	TRBD2	TRBJ2-3	CASSPTSGYTDTQYF	TGCGCCAGCAGCCCAACTAGCGGGTACACAGATACGCAGTATTTT
TRBV19	.	.	TRBJ2-6	CASSIDLPGANVLTF	TGTGCCAGTAGTATAGATCTACCTGGGGCCAACGTCCTGACTTTC
TRBV27	.	.	TRBJ1-1	CASSPRPIGDTEAFF	TGTGCCAGCAGTCCGCGACCTATCGGGGACACTGAAGCTTTCTTT
TRBV28	.	.	TRBJ1-5	CASSTLFGGFGQPQHF	TGTGCCAGCAGTACACTTTTCGGGGGATTCGGGCAGCCCCAGCATTTT
TRBV5-1	.	TRBD1	TRBJ2-7	CASSLGGTGGGEQYF	TGCGCCAGCAGCTTGGGAGGGACAGGGGGCGGCGAGCAGTACTTC
TRBV14	.	.	TRBJ1-4	CASSLEVNEKLFF	TGTGCCAGCAGCCTGGAGGTTAATGAAAAACTGTTTTTT
TRBV6-5	.	TRBD2	TRBJ2-5	CASRPLAGGLETQYF	TGTGCCAGTCGACCACTAGCGGGAGGGCTAGAGACCCAGTACTTC